This TCR beta chain was found in a study of blood T cell repertoires in COVID-19 (dated by TCRdb to the early 2020s). Looking at the study overall: Collaborator samples came from the United States, Italy and Spain and covered acute and convalescent phases of COVID-19. Where available, HLA class I and class II types were taken from metadata supplied by the sample provider and were not determined by assay-based typing. Deeply sampled blood TCRbeta repertoires from subjects exposed to, actively infected with, or recovered from COVID-19 were included in the dataset. The repertoires were released in a freely available public database intended as a resource for research on the immune response to SARS-CoV-2. Nearly every sample came with metadata listing a de-identified subject ID, COVID-19 status, age in years and sex. The samples were drawn from the first 160 participants of the ongoing ImmuneRACE study and from more than 1,000 subjects provided by 6 global collaborators. The prospective study material was composed of cDNA or gDNA derived from T cells, B-cell-depleted T cells, or PBMCs.

The immunoSEQ Assay, a bias-controlled multiplex PCR, was used to amplify TCRbeta CDR3 regions from genomic DNA. On the authors' methods: Nucleated cell counts per sample were estimated from amplification of reference gene primers within the assay. To quantify the absolute abundance of each unique TCRbeta CDR3 rearrangement, sequence reads were collapsed and filtered. For each sample, productive Simpson clonality was calculated as the square root of Simpson's diversity index over productive rearrangements. TCRdb took this table from immuneACCESS and kept in-frame rearrangements with V and J called. Such tables lack part of the clones; where checked against another copy, unresolved V genes explain under half of the gap, and the rest is unexplained. D and trimming were read from the DNA, whereas the V and J calls and clone size are those reported in that table. The sample profile shows 80,000 to 95,000 clones; about nine tenths of them were found once. The ten largest clonotypes hold 27% of the sample.

The collaborating institutions used their own protocols to collect whole blood in K2EDTA tubes. For TCRbeta analysis, collaborators shipped samples in one of three forms: frozen whole blood, isolated PBMCs, or DNA extracted from either of those sample types. There are 13 amino acids in the CDR3, from cysteine to phenylalanine inclusive. Only CDR3 DNA remains: 39 bases, in frame from the first base. Germline trimming: 4 bases from V, 2 bases from J; junction bases outside gene matches: 0. For CDR1 and CDR2, the germline V gene lists MGHRA and YSYEKL. About this clone itself: This clone's antigen is unknown. Base qualities are not at hand, and no much larger clone is one base apart.

What the work shows at the level of the full study, not this receptor alone: The quantity of clinical and demographic metadata differed by source and by participant and was supplied without curation.

The chain is made from TRBV4-1 and TRBJ2-5, with 8 bases aligning to TRBD2. The sample consisted of peripheral blood. This TCR came from a man between 50 and 59 years old with active or convalescent COVID-19. The bases are TGCGCCAGCAGCCGCGGGGGGCAAGAGACCCAGTACTTC. It translates to CASSRGGQETQYF.